This TCR beta chain derives from a study of neurological immune-mediated disorders. Broader study findings: CDR3 amino acid sequences of expanded clones were not shared across subjects, a result suggesting private repertoires in all groups.

There are many counts of this clonotype. Its antigen is unknown. The time point is: longitudinal time-point 3. Serving as healthy controls were blood bank volunteers based in Maryland, USA. The starting material, 2 million PBMCs stored at -80 C, gave rise to the unsorted libraries. It was by 5'RACE with 10-nucleotide random UMIs that the cDNA was made. TCRdb reprocessed the 5' RACE reads with MiXCR, giving one entry per CDR3 protein. In the table there are tens of thousands of distinct CDR3 sequences, roughly 8% of which are singletons. The CDR3 loop spans 14 amino acids. Germline V gene sequence: CDR1 LGHNA, CDR2 YSLEER. V was clipped by 1 base and J by 4 bases, with 9 bases between them.

This receptor was obtained from a woman in her thirties or forties in good health. The sample comprised PBMCs. The chain couples TRBV4-3 to TRBJ2-3, with a possible D match to TRBD2 (6 bases). The CDR3 region is CASSQGLDADTQYF. The CDR3 bases are TGCGCCAGCAGCCAAGGACTAGACGCAGATACGCAGTATTTT.